A single sample is the source of the 19 T cell receptor beta chains below, sequenced in a study of response to subunit inactivated influenza vaccine. TCRdb reprocessed the RT-PCR reads via MiXCR and lists one record per CDR3 protein. The table shows a few hundred thousand distinct CDR3 sequences, with 22% occurring only once. Material: PBMCs from blood, obtained about 20 months after vaccination. The receptors come from a man between 45 and 75 years old who received an inactivated influenza vaccine.

V is TRBV20-1 and J is TRBJ2-1, with D perhaps TRBD2 (5 bases). The CDR3 totals 14 residues. Germline V gene lookup returns CDR1 DFQATT and CDR2 SNEGSKA (reference sequence). Trimming pared 6 bases from V and 0 bases from J, leaving 12 bases between. CDR3 amino acids: CSAPSGSSYNEQFF. CDR3 DNA sequence: TGCAGTGCCCCAAGCGGAAGCTCCTACAATGAGCAGTTCTTC.

This clonotype has at least ten counts. No conserved phenylalanine or tryptophan is present at the end of the CDR3, so a read error is the likely explanation. The limits of the CDR3 on the DNA are not certain, so only TCRdb's listed CDR3 is given. V usage is TRBV28 and J usage is TRBJ1-2; the table assigns TRBD1, which was not confirmed against the DNA. The CDR3 is made up of 13 amino acids, end residues included. Germline CDR1 is MDHEN and CDR2 is SYDVKM. The CDR3 here is CASSFRTGHPAWV.

The chain uses TRBV27 and TRBJ2-1; no definite D call. V lost 4 bases and J 0 bases, leaving 10 bases between the germline ends. CDR3 length: 15 amino acids. CDR1 is MNHEY, CDR2 SMNVEV, per germline (reference sequence). DNA for the CDR3: TGTGCCAGCAGTTCCAATTACAACTCCTACAATGAGCAGTTCTTC. Amino acids: CASSSNYNSYNEQFF.

This clonotype was counted a few times. The rearrangement joins TRBV20-1 to TRBJ2-5; 10 bases are shared with TRBD1. This CDR3 has 15 residues. The J segment lost 5 bases and the V segment lost 2 bases, leaving 8 bases of the junction unmatched. The germline gives CDR1 DFQATT, CDR2 SNEGSKA (reference sequence). CDR3 nucleotides: TGCAGTGCTAGACCAGGGGACAGGGGTTCGGAGACCCAGTACTTC. It is translated as CSARPGDRGSETQYF.

This clonotype has just a few counts. The rearrangement uses TRBV27 and TRBJ2-2, with D tentatively TRBD1 or TRBD2 (6 bases each). The germline CDR1 and CDR2 sequences are MNHEY and SMNVEV (reference sequence). The V end was cut by 4 bases, the J end by 2 bases, with 17 bases between. This CDR3 spans 17 amino acids. Here the CDR3 reads CASSWIGGRVNTGELFF. The CDR3 DNA is TGTGCCAGCAGTTGGATCGGGGGCAGGGTCAACACCGGGGAGCTGTTTTTT.

This clonotype has a handful of counts. This rearrangement joins TRBV14 to TRBJ2-1, with D possibly being TRBD1 (5 bases). With 1 base removed from V and 15 bases from J, the gap between germline ends came to 16 bases. The CDR3 contains 13 residues. CDR1 is SGHDN and CDR2 is FVKESK in the germline V gene. CDR3 residues: CASSQGSIRGPFF. The DNA of the CDR3 is TGTGCCAGCAGCCAAGGATCCATAAGGGGCCCGTTCTTC.

The chain is built from TRBV24-1 and TRBJ2-1; 9 nucleotides line up with TRBD1. Per the germline V gene, CDR1 is KGHDR and CDR2 is SFDVKD. J was trimmed by 7 bases and V by 3 bases; bases with no gene match: 9. This CDR3 contains 16 residues. Here the CDR3 reads CATSDRLRTGENEQFF. CDR3 coding DNA: TGTGCCACCAGTGATCGCCTACGGACAGGGGAGAATGAGCAGTTCTTC.

V and J are TRBV5-1 and TRBJ2-7, with 8 positions matching TRBD1. The junction had 8 bases not matched to a gene; V was cut back by 3 bases and J by 0 bases. This CDR3 contains 16 residues. The V gene's germline CDR1 is SGHRS and CDR2 YFSETQ. The CDR3 DNA reads TGCGCCAGCAGCTACCGGACAGGGACGAGCTCCTACGAGCAGTACTTC. This sequence encodes CASSYRTGTSSYEQYF.

The gene calls are TRBV3-1 and TRBJ1-1; D is undetermined. Per the germline V gene, CDR1 is LGHDT and CDR2 is YNNKEL (reference sequence). CDR3 size: 13 residues. Trimming took 6 bases from V and 4 from J, leaving 12 bases between them. CDR3 coding DNA: TGTGCCAGCAGTCTGGACCTGAGCACTGAAGCTTTCTTT. This codes for CASSLDLSTEAFF.

There are a few counts of this clonotype. For the CDR3, the DNA is TGTGCCAGCAGCCAAGTAGGGATCCAAGAGACCCAGTACTTC. It specifies CASSQVGIQETQYF. This chain connects TRBV14 to TRBJ2-5; no firm D call. The length of the CDR3 is 14 residues. Between the trimmed V and J ends, which lost 1 base and 1 base, there was a span of 7 bases. From germline, CDR1 is SGHDN and CDR2 FVKESK.

This clonotype has a count of ten or more. The chain couples TRBV5-1 to TRBJ1-4, with D possibly matching TRBD1 (6 bases). The CDR3 loop spans 18 amino acids. With 5 bases removed from V and 0 bases from J, the gap between germline ends came to 20 bases. Germline CDR1 SGHRS, CDR2 YFSETQ. The CDR3 loop reads CASSRDQAGAPTNEKLFF. The CDR3 DNA follows: TGCGCCAGCAGTCGTGACCAAGCAGGGGCCCCAACTAATGAAAAACTGTTTTTT.

The chain recombines TRBV6-1 with TRBJ1-5; D is perhaps TRBD1 (5 bases). CDR3 size: 17 residues. V lost 0 bases, J lost 3 bases, and 15 bases lay in between. Germline assignment: CDR1 MNHNS and CDR2 SASEGT. The CDR3 nucleotides are TGTGCCAGCAGTGAAGCGCTGGGACGCCTCTTCAATCAGCCCCAGCATTTT. Translating it yields CASSEALGRLFNQPQHF.

To note about this clonotype: The junction and the germline gene differ at one end; a read error may be behind it. The chain uses TRBV14 and TRBJ1-2, with no clear D. Germline CDR1 is SGHDN and CDR2 is FVKESK. The CDR3 has 15 amino acids. The CDR3 here is CAGSQDRAHNYGYTF. For the CDR3, the DNA is TGTGCCGGCAGCCAAGATAGGGCGCATAACTATGGCTACACCTTC.

The genes are TRBV6-1 and TRBJ2-5; the match to TRBD2 covers 7 bases. CDR1 is MNHNS, CDR2 SASEGT, per germline. CDR3 length: 15 amino acids. V shed 6 bases and J 4 bases; nucleotides not matched to a gene: 11. The chain's CDR3 is CASSRGLVTLETQYF. The CDR3 DNA reads as TGTGCCAGCAGCCGCGGACTAGTAACCTTAGAGACCCAGTACTTC.

The chain couples TRBV7-9 to TRBJ1-1, with 9 positions matching TRBD1. V shed 4 bases and J 4 bases; nucleotides not matched to a gene: 7. The CDR3 consists of 15 residues. The germline V gene has CDR1 SEHNR and CDR2 FQNEAQ (reference sequence). CDR3 protein: CASSSVKTGGTEAFF. The CDR3 DNA sequence: TGTGCCAGCAGCTCTGTCAAGACAGGGGGCACTGAAGCTTTCTTT.

The chain links TRBV7-8 to TRBJ2-1, with D unresolved. V was pared by 2 bases and J by 0 bases, with 11 bases between. CDR1 is SGHVS and CDR2 is FQNEAQ in the germline V gene. This CDR3 region has 16 residues. In DNA, the CDR3 is TGTGCCAGCAGCTTAAGTTCCTGGAGCTCCTACAATGAGCAGTTCTTC. Translated, it gives CASSLSSWSSYNEQFF.

V and J are TRBV7-9 and TRBJ1-5; a weak D match, TRBD1 (6 bases). Between the trimmed V and J ends, which lost 8 bases and 3 bases, there was a span of 11 bases. Germline V gives CDR1 SEHNR, CDR2 FQNEAQ (reference sequence). This CDR3 is built from 13 residues. The CDR3 nucleotides are TGTGCCAGCGGAGGGGGTATCAATCAGCCCCAGCATTTT. Protein sequence: CASGGGINQPQHF. Combining the CDR3 with reference TRBV7-9 and TRBJ1-5 gives the whole variable domain DTGVSQNPRHKITKRGQNVTFRCDPISEHNRLYWYRQTLGQGPEFLTYFQNEAQLEKSRLLSDRFSAERPKGSFSTLEIQRTEQGDSAMYLCASGGGINQPQHFGDGTRLSIL.

This clonotype was counted at least ten times. The chain employs TRBV20-1 and TRBJ1-6; D is ambiguous. The V end was cut by 2 bases, the J end by 4 bases, with 6 bases between. Germline-derived CDR1 and CDR2 are DFQATT and SNEGSKA (reference sequence). This CDR3 contains 13 residues. CDR3 region: CSARTAYNSPLHF. DNA of the CDR3: TGCAGTGCTAGAACTGCTTATAATTCACCCCTCCACTTT.

The rearrangement uses TRBV19 and TRBJ2-4, with D possibly matching TRBD1 (5 bases). Germline V CDR1 and CDR2: LNHDA, SQIVND (reference sequence). The CDR3 is 14 residues long. Trimming removed 2 bases at V and 5 bases at J, with 10 bases between. DNA of the CDR3: TGTGCCAGTAGTATACAGGGCTCCCAAAACATTCAGTACTTC. Translation: CASSIQGSQNIQYF.